Following are 30 T cell receptor beta chains from one sample sequenced in a study of cytomegalovirus exposure and HLA in healthy donors. The PCR used 60 Vbeta and 13 Jbeta primers. TCRdb's copy holds only in-frame clones and misses some; the assay was immunoSEQ multiplex PCR. This table holds about 130,000 clones. Sequencing used PBMCs. Every receptor here comes from a woman in her thirties or forties in good health and CMV-seronegative.

The chain is built from TRBV5-4 and TRBJ2-2; 7 nucleotides agree with TRBD2. Losses at the gene ends were 0 bases for V and 7 bases for J; bases not matched to a gene: 3. The germline V gene encodes CDR1 SGHNT and CDR2 YYREEE (reference sequence). The CDR3 is made up of 14 amino acids. The CDR3 sequence: CASSLEGGVGELFF. As DNA, the CDR3 is TGTGCCAGCAGCTTGGAGGGAGGGGTCGGGGAGCTGTTTTTT.

The rearrangement uses TRBV19 and TRBJ2-4; no definite D call. The V end lost 6 bases, the J end lost 7 bases, and 10 bases lay between the germline ends. Germline loops: CDR1 LNHDA, CDR2 SQIVND (reference sequence). The CDR3 is 12 residues long. This CDR3 reads CASSPPRNIQYF. CDR3 DNA: TGTGCCAGTAGCCCCCCCCGGAACATTCAGTACTTC.

This rearrangement joins TRBV4-3 to TRBJ1-4; 9 bases align to TRBD1. Germline assignment: CDR1 LGHNA and CDR2 YSLEER. The CDR3 has 18 residues. Trimming cost V 1 base and J 0 bases; bases outside gene matches: 6. The CDR3 here is CASSQAGTGTATNEKLFF. The CDR3 DNA is TGCGCCAGCAGCCAAGCCGGGACAGGGACCGCAACTAATGAAAAACTGTTTTTT.

The chain has TRBV7-2 and TRBJ2-1; D ambiguous. The CDR3 spans 11 residues. Trimming removed 5 bases from V and 10 bases from J, with 9 bases in between. From germline, CDR1 is SGHTA and CDR2 FQGNSA. The CDR3 DNA is TGTGCCAGCAGCCCAGGTTGGGAGCAGTTCTTC. Translated, it gives CASSPGWEQFF.

The genes are TRBV5-1 and TRBJ1-2; 7 nucleotides match TRBD1. V lost 2 bases to trimming and J lost 5 bases; unmatched junction nucleotides: 9. The CDR3 extends over 15 amino acids. Germline lookup yields CDR1 SGHRS and CDR2 YFSETQ. CDR3 sequence (DNA): TGCGCCAGCAGCTTCAGGACAGGAAAAGGGTATGGCTACACCTTC. Encoded protein: CASSFRTGKGYGYTF.

The chain couples TRBV19 to TRBJ2-7, with 10 bases fitting TRBD2. The length of the CDR3 is 16 residues. The germline V gene encodes CDR1 LNHDA and CDR2 SQIVND (reference sequence). The ends lost 3 bases at V and 2 bases at J; junction bases unmatched: 7. The CDR3 sequence is CASSIGLAGETYEQYF. CDR3 bases: TGTGCCAGTAGTATCGGCCTAGCGGGGGAGACCTACGAGCAGTACTTC. Full variable domain (missing parts from reference TRBV19 and TRBJ2-7): DGGITQSPKYLFRKEGQNVTLSCEQNLNHDAMYWYRQDPGQGLRLIYYSQIVNDFQKGDIAEGYSVSREKKESFPLTVTSAQKNPTAFYLCASSIGLAGETYEQYFGPGTRLTVT.

The gene calls are TRBV28 and TRBJ2-7; TRBD1 might be the D (6 bases). This CDR3 has 13 amino acids. Trimming left V 5 bases short and J 5 bases short, with 13 bases between. Germline V gene sequence: CDR1 MDHEN, CDR2 SYDVKM. CDR3 in DNA: TGTGCCAGCAGTCCACTCAGGGGTCACGAGCAGTACGTC. It specifies CASSPLRGHEQYV.

V and J are TRBV5-5 and TRBJ2-1; a possible D gene is TRBD1 (5 bases). CDR1 and CDR2 from the germline V gene are SGHKS and YYEKEE (reference sequence). The CDR3 covers 13 residues. V was shortened by 4 bases and J by 6 bases, with 11 bases between the two germline ends. The CDR3 coding sequence is TGTGCCAGCAGCCTGGGGCAGGCCAATGAGCAGTTCTTC. Translation gives CASSLGQANEQFF.

This rearrangement joins TRBV10-3 to TRBJ1-6; 12 bases are shared with TRBD1. The J segment lost 11 bases and the V segment lost 4 bases, leaving 6 bases of the junction unmatched. The CDR3 spans 15 residues. From germline, CDR1 is ENHRY and CDR2 SYGVKD. CDR3 bases: TGTGCCATCAGTGGACCGGGACAGGGGGCTGCACCCCTCCACTTT. It encodes CAISGPGQGAAPLHF.

This chain joins TRBV15 and TRBJ1-1; TRBD1 matches 9 bases. The CDR3 is 13 residues long. The trim removed 5 bases at V and 7 bases at J, leaving 5 bases unmatched. Looked up from germline, CDR1 is LNHNV and CDR2 is YYDKDF (reference sequence). The CDR3, as DNA: TGTGCCACCAGCCGGGGACAGGGTTTTGAAGCTTTCTTT. The encoded protein is CATSRGQGFEAFF.

The chain recombines TRBV7-9 with TRBJ1-4, with D possibly TRBD1 on 5 matching bases. V was shortened by 1 base and J by 11 bases, with 5 bases between the two germline ends. Germline CDR1 and CDR2: SEHNR and FQNEAQ (reference sequence). The CDR3 is 11 amino acids. The CDR3, as DNA: TGTGCCAGCAGCTTAGGACAGAAACTGTTTTTT. It yields the protein CASSLGQKLFF.

The chain links TRBV18 to TRBJ1-1; 7 bases line up with TRBD1. V lost 0 bases to trimming and J lost 0 bases; unmatched junction nucleotides: 4. CDR1 and CDR2 from the germline V gene are KGHSH and LQKENI. The length of the CDR3 is 16 residues. CDR3 loop: CASSPPGTAMNTEAFF. The CDR3 DNA follows: TGTGCCAGCTCACCACCGGGGACAGCCATGAACACTGAAGCTTTCTTT.

V is TRBV6-5 and J is TRBJ2-2; 7 bases agree with TRBD1. Per germline, CDR1 MNHEY and CDR2 SVGAGI. The junction had 5 bases not matched to a gene; V was cut back by 6 bases and J by 4 bases. This CDR3 spans 14 amino acids. The CDR3: CASSAGGSTGELFF. The CDR3 DNA reads as TGTGCCAGCAGCGCAGGGGGAAGCACCGGGGAGCTGTTTTTT.

The CDR3: CAISESRPGGGELFF. CDR3 DNA: TGTGCCATCAGTGAGAGTCGCCCAGGAGGCGGGGAGCTGTTTTTT. This chain joins TRBV10-3 and TRBJ2-2, with a weak D call TRBD2 (5 bases). Germline CDR1 ENHRY, CDR2 SYGVKD. The CDR3 runs 15 residues. Trimming removed 2 bases from V and 7 bases from J, with 14 bases in between.

The genes are TRBV19 and TRBJ2-1; D is uncertain. The CDR3 totals 13 residues. Trimming cost V 1 base and J 5 bases, with 6 bases left between them. Germline V lookup: CDR1 LNHDA, CDR2 SQIVND (reference sequence). The CDR3, as DNA: TGTGCCAGTAGTATAGGGCAGAACAATGAGCAGTTCTTC. It yields the protein CASSIGQNNEQFF.

CDR3 amino acids: CASSPTLAQETQYF. In DNA form, the CDR3 reads TGTGCCAGCAGCCCTACTCTAGCTCAAGAGACCCAGTACTTC. The chain joins TRBV7-2 to TRBJ2-5; perhaps TRBD2 as D (5 bases). V shed 5 bases and J shed 2 bases, with 12 bases lying between them. From germline, CDR1 is SGHTA and CDR2 FQGNSA. The CDR3 is 14 amino acids.

The V gene is TRBV7-2, the J gene TRBJ2-7; D possibly corresponds to TRBD2 (5 bases). The length of the CDR3 is 13 residues. Per germline, CDR1 SGHTA and CDR2 FQGNSA. V dropped 0 bases and J dropped 6 bases, with 9 bases sitting between them. The CDR3 is CASSLARGSEQYF. As DNA, the CDR3 is TGTGCCAGCAGCTTAGCGAGAGGGAGCGAGCAGTACTTC.

CDR3 in amino acids: CASSGQGRDQPQHF. The CDR3, as DNA: TGTGCCAGCAGTGGACAGGGCAGGGATCAGCCCCAGCATTTT. The V and J genes are TRBV2 and TRBJ1-5, with 7 positions matching TRBD1. Germline lookup yields CDR1 SNHLY and CDR2 FYNNEI. CDR3 length equals 14 residues. J lost 5 bases, V lost 4 bases, and 5 bases had no gene match.

The chain recombines TRBV28 with TRBJ1-5, with 7 bases fitting TRBD1. Germline lookup yields CDR1 MDHEN and CDR2 SYDVKM. This CDR3 comprises 16 residues. V gave up 0 bases and J gave up 7 bases; unmatched junction bases: 9. The CDR3 here is CASSLWRGGAGQPQHF. In DNA form, the CDR3 reads TGTGCCAGCAGTTTATGGCGAGGGGGCGCGGGCCAGCCCCAGCATTTT.

V gene TRBV18 combines with J gene TRBJ2-3; 9 positions agree with TRBD2. The CDR3 sequence is 17 residues long. CDR1 and CDR2 from the germline V gene are KGHSH and LQKENI. After removal of 0 bases from V and 6 bases from J, the junction contained 10 bases not matched to a gene. The CDR3 sequence: CASSPPRGSGGLDTQYF. As DNA, the CDR3 is TGTGCCAGCTCACCACCCCGGGGTAGCGGGGGATTGGATACGCAGTATTTT. Full variable domain (missing parts from reference TRBV18 and TRBJ2-3): NAGVMQNPRHLVRRRGQEARLRCSPMKGHSHVYWYRQLPEEGLKFMVYLQKENIIDESGMPKERFSAEFPKEGPSILRIQQVVRGDSAAYFCASSPPRGSGGLDTQYFGPGTRLTVL.

The chain carries TRBV27 and TRBJ1-2; a possible D gene is TRBD1 (5 bases). This CDR3 region has 13 residues. Trimming took 4 bases from V and 4 from J, leaving 10 bases between them. CDR1 is MNHEY, CDR2 SMNVEV, per germline (reference sequence). The CDR3 reads CASSSSGRYGYTF. CDR3 in DNA: TGTGCCAGCAGTTCCTCAGGGCGCTATGGCTACACCTTC.

The chain carries TRBV6-1 and TRBJ2-1; perhaps TRBD2 as D (5 bases). The CDR3 has 14 amino acids. The V gene lost 7 bases and the J gene lost 0 bases, with 10 bases spanning the gap. The germline gives CDR1 MNHNS, CDR2 SASEGT. CDR3: CASTQGSSYNEQFF. The DNA of the CDR3 is TGTGCCAGCACGCAAGGGAGCTCCTACAATGAGCAGTTCTTC.

The chain links TRBV9 to TRBJ2-3, with unresolved D. Germline V gives CDR1 SGDLS, CDR2 YYNGEE. Trimming removed 0 bases from V and 4 bases from J, with 9 bases in between. The CDR3 covers 14 residues. CDR3 amino acids: CASSVGFASDTQYF. Written as DNA, the CDR3 is TGTGCCAGCAGCGTAGGGTTTGCGTCAGATACGCAGTATTTT. The complete variable domain, with remaining parts taken from reference TRBV9 and TRBJ2-3, reads DSGVTQTPKHLITATGQRVTLRCSPRSGDLSVYWYQQSLDQGLQFLIQYYNGEERAKGNILERFSAQQFPDLHSELNLSSLELGDSALYFCASSVGFASDTQYFGPGTRLTVL.

The rearrangement joins TRBV4-2 to TRBJ1-1; 12 nucleotides match TRBD1. Germline V gene lookup returns CDR1 LGHNA and CDR2 YNFKEQ. Losses at the gene ends were 6 bases for V and 4 bases for J; bases not matched to a gene: 9. The CDR3 has 16 amino acids. CDR3 loop: CASRARGQGAGTEAFF. CDR3 in DNA: TGTGCCAGCAGAGCACGGGGACAGGGGGCTGGCACTGAAGCTTTCTTT.

The chain recombines TRBV5-1 with TRBJ2-2; D possibly corresponds to TRBD1 (5 bases). The CDR3 runs 16 residues. Trimming removed 4 bases at V and 0 bases at J, with 13 bases between. Germline CDR1 reads SGHRS; CDR2 reads YFSETQ. The CDR3 nucleotides are TGCGCCAGCAGCCTGCCGACAGCCTCGAACACCGGGGAGCTGTTTTTT. This encodes CASSLPTASNTGELFF.

The chain couples TRBV4-2 to TRBJ1-4; no clear D. Germline CDR1 is LGHNA and CDR2 is YNFKEQ. V lost 3 bases, J lost 1 base, and 9 bases lay in between. This CDR3 spans 15 amino acids. The CDR3 nucleotides are TGTGCCAGCAGCCAGTACGAGGGAACTAATGAAAAACTGTTTTTT. This translates into CASSQYEGTNEKLFF.

The rearrangement uses TRBV18 and TRBJ1-2, with 8 positions matching TRBD1. V gave up 2 bases and J gave up 6 bases; unmatched junction bases: 11. The CDR3 runs 16 residues. The germline V gene has CDR1 KGHSH and CDR2 LQKENI. The CDR3 DNA reads as TGTGCCAGCTCACCATACACCCCTGGACAGGGCGATGGCTACACCTTC. The encoded protein is CASSPYTPGQGDGYTF.

This chain joins TRBV12-5 and TRBJ2-3; no reliable D call. The CDR3 covers 14 residues. The germline V gene has CDR1 LGHNT and CDR2 FRNRAP. With 7 bases removed from V and 4 bases from J, the gap between germline ends came to 15 bases. CDR3 DNA: TGTGCTAGTGCCCCCCCTGTGCGCGCAGATACGCAGTATTTT. Its protein product is CASAPPVRADTQYF.

The V and J genes are TRBV6-1 and TRBJ1-1, with 8 bases identical to TRBD1. The CDR3 length is 13 residues. Germline CDR1 reads MNHNS; CDR2 reads SASEGT. V dropped 1 base and J dropped 11; count of bases not matched to a gene: 6. CDR3 coding DNA: TGTGCCAGCAGTGAAGAGGGAGGGGACAGGGCTTTCTTT. The encoded protein is CASSEEGGDRAFF.

In the case of this clone: One end of the junction is discordant with germline, which a read error may explain. The V call is TRBV7-7, the J call TRBJ1-1; D not certain. This CDR3 is built from 13 residues. Germline V gene data show CDR1 as SSHAT and CDR2 as FNYEAQ (reference sequence). The CDR3 sequence is CASSLVEDTEAFF. Written as DNA, the CDR3 is TGTGCTAGCAGCTTGGTGGAGGACACTGAAGCTTTCTTT.